A single sample gave rise to the 5 T cell receptor beta chains below, sequenced in a study of T-cell memory formation after mild COVID-19. MiXCR, applied by TCRdb to the 5' RACE reads, yields one record per CDR3 protein. Of 350,000 or so distinct CDR3 sequences listed, 20% to 25% were seen once; the top ten hold roughly 21%. Sequenced material: PBMCs or a T cell subset sorted from them (not recorded which). The receptors were sampled from a man aged 18 to 35 who had mild COVID-19 (a few samples of this study predate the infection). Cell type and time point are not known.

This chain links TRBV19 with TRBJ2-3; no clear D. Per the germline V gene, CDR1 is LNHDA and CDR2 is SQIVND (reference sequence). The CDR3 has 15 residues. The germline V and J ends were trimmed by 3 bases and 0 bases, with 10 bases remaining between them. The CDR3 is CASSIPRASTDTQYF. Here the CDR3 DNA reads TGTGCCAGTAGTATCCCCCGCGCTAGCACAGATACGCAGTATTTT.

This clonotype turned up a few times. The chain uses TRBV4-1 and TRBJ2-1; D unclear. This CDR3 has 15 residues. Germline CDR1 MGHRA, CDR2 YSYEKL. V was trimmed by 2 bases and J by 6 bases, leaving 14 bases between them. The chain's CDR3 is CASSQYPSSGNEQFF. The CDR3 DNA follows: TGCGCCAGCAGCCAATATCCGAGCTCGGGCAATGAGCAGTTCTTC.

A few counts support this clonotype. CDR3 in amino acids: CASRHNIDTQYF. For the CDR3, the DNA is TGTGCCAGCAGACACAATATTGATACGCAGTATTTT. J is TRBJ2-3 and V is TRBV28; D remains unclear. This CDR3 has 12 residues. Per the germline V gene, CDR1 is MDHEN and CDR2 is SYDVKM. The germline V and J ends were trimmed by 6 bases and 6 bases, with 10 bases remaining between them. Full variable domain (missing parts from reference TRBV28 and TRBJ2-3): DVKVTQSSRYLVKRTGEKVFLECVQDMDHENMFWYRQDPGLGLRLIYFSYDVKMKEKGDIPEGYSVSREKKERFSLILESASTNQTSMYLCASRHNIDTQYFGPGTRLTVL.

This chain connects TRBV29-1 to TRBJ1-1; D is undetermined. Germline V gene sequence: CDR1 SQVTM, CDR2 ANQGSEA. V was cut by 5 bases and J by 6 bases, with 13 bases left in between. The CDR3 contains 12 residues. The CDR3 region is CSVTAARPEAFF. CDR3 in DNA: TGCAGCGTTACGGCCGCCCGGCCTGAAGCTTTCTTT.

This clonotype has only a few counts. The CDR3 DNA follows: TGTGCCAGCAGCCGGAACAGGGGGCAGGTCGGGACTGAAGCTTTCTTT. It translates to CASSRNRGQVGTEAFF. The chain has TRBV6-5 and TRBJ1-1; 9 nucleotides align to TRBD1. The V segment lost 6 bases and the J segment 5 bases; nucleotides outside the gene matches: 13. CDR1 and CDR2 from the germline V gene are MNHEY and SVGAGI. The CDR3 has 16 residues.